This TCR beta chain comes out of a study of blood T cell repertoires in COVID-19. Original processing notes: Estimated nucleated cell counts came from reference gene primer amplification. The method was immunoSEQ multiplex PCR; TCRdb's version includes in-frame clones alone and lacks a portion of them. V and J calls plus clone size are reproduced from that table; the DNA served to infer D and trimming. The sample has about 150,000 clones, about 80% seen once. All enrollees were about 18 to 89 years old and from 20 to 25 US areas. Among Cohort 3 donors, those recovered had two negative PCRs, clearance, or symptom resolution. V lost 0 bases, J lost 3 bases, and 10 bases lay in between. The CDR3 is made up of 14 amino acids. From germline, CDR1 is SGHRS and CDR2 YFSETQ.

The sequenced sample was PBMCs or T cells enriched from blood (not recorded which). This clonotype was sampled from a woman between 45 and 65 years old who had recovered from COVID-19. J is TRBJ2-7 and V is TRBV5-1; D call uncertain. CDR3: CASSLEAGNYEQYF. Written as DNA, the CDR3 is TGCGCCAGCAGCTTGGAGGCAGGCAACTACGAGCAGTACTTC. The full variable domain, in which reference TRBV5-1 and TRBJ2-7 provide the parts outside the CDR3, is KAGVTQTPRYLIKTRGQQVTLSCSPISGHRSVSWYQQTPGQGLQFLFEYFSETQRNKGNFPGRFSGRQFSNSRSEMNVSTLELGDSALYLCASSLEAGNYEQYFGPGTRLTVT.